This T cell receptor (beta chain) emerged from a study of T cell responses to AZD1222 COVID-19 vaccine. Worth noting for this clone: The target antigen is unknown.

The repertoire was sequenced with immunoSEQ multiplex PCR; TCRdb's copy has only in-frame clones and lacks some. This table holds over 90,000 clones, roughly 84% found once. Study conclusions and caveats: Reportedly, close to half of spike-specific TCRs are directed against unmutated variant regions. Only a handful of people who got AZD1222 tested seropositive at baseline. Repertoires in all cases were sampled only once the peak T cell response had passed. Across the whole spike, CD4 TCRs peaked at regions 160-218 and 743-854.

After removal of 3 bases from V and 0 bases from J, the junction contained 7 bases not matched to a gene. The CDR3 extends over 16 amino acids. From germline, CDR1 is DFQATT and CDR2 SNEGSKA (reference sequence). The sequence came from an adult in good health. Sequences were derived from peripheral blood, sampled on day 0 of AZD1222 vaccination. The gene calls are TRBV20-1 and TRBJ2-1, with 8 bases fitting TRBD2. In DNA form, the CDR3 reads TGCAGTGCTAGTGTGGCTAGCGGGTCCTCCTACAATGAGCAGTTCTTC. Its translation is CSASVASGSSYNEQFF.